This record looks at one T cell receptor (beta chain) sequence and its context. TCRdb's table, derived via immunoSEQ multiplex PCR, lists solely in-frame clones and lacks some. The repertoire includes about 270,000 clones, roughly nine tenths of them detected once, and approximately 2.5% sits in the top ten. Participants, 18 to 89 years old, spanned around 25 US areas. The J segment lost 8 bases and the V segment lost 5 bases, leaving 6 bases of the junction unmatched. Germline assignment: CDR1 MNHEY and CDR2 SVGAGI. The CDR3 has 14 residues. The data belong to a study of blood T cell repertoires in COVID-19.

The chain joins TRBV6-5 to TRBJ1-6; 7 bases line up with TRBD1. The clonotype originates from a woman younger than 35 who had recovered from COVID-19. Sequenced: PBMCs or T cells enriched from blood (not recorded which). This chain's CDR3 is CASSRTGDDSPLHF. The CDR3, as DNA: TGTGCCAGCAGTCGAACAGGGGACGATTCACCCCTCCACTTT.